Below, 27 T cell receptor beta chains from the same sample are listed, as sequenced in a study of CD8+CD57+ T cells in acquired aplastic anemia. Genomic DNA constituted the template upon which TCR beta VDJ and CDR3 profiling was performed. One entry per CDR3 protein, called by TCRdb with MiXCR from the reads. The data contain approximately 160,000 distinct CDR3 sequences, around 40% of them singletons. Sequenced: sorted CD4+, CD8+, or CD8+CD57+ T cells (not recorded which) from PBMCs. The receptors stem from a human donor in good health.

Notes on this clonotype: It may be a read error: a sequence one base away is much more abundant. The rearrangement joins TRBV3-1 to TRBJ1-1; 8 bases are shared with TRBD1. The V gene's germline CDR1 is LGHDT and CDR2 YNNKEL (reference sequence). The V and J ends lost 8 bases and 11 bases, in that order; junction bases with no gene match: 13. This CDR3 comprises 13 residues. DNA of the CDR3: TGTGCCAGCGGAGAAATAGCAGGGGGCAATGCTTTCTTT. Translation gives CASGEIAGGNAFF.

This sequence joins TRBV19 and TRBJ1-1, with D unclear. V was trimmed by 7 bases and J by 0 bases, leaving 12 bases between them. Germline V lookup: CDR1 LNHDA, CDR2 SQIVND (reference sequence). This CDR3 has 14 amino acids. This chain's CDR3 is CASNPRGVNTEAFF. DNA of the CDR3: TGTGCCAGTAACCCCCGGGGTGTGAACACTGAAGCTTTCTTT.

This clonotype has only a few counts. The V and J genes are TRBV7-2 and TRBJ1-1; D not resolved. Germline CDR1 is SGHTA and CDR2 is FQGNSA. V dropped 3 bases and J dropped 8 bases, with 7 bases sitting between them. CDR3 length equals 11 residues. CDR3 region: CASSFLREAFF. In DNA form, the CDR3 reads TGTGCCAGCAGCTTTCTCAGGGAAGCTTTCTTT. Looking up the rest from reference TRBV7-2 and TRBJ1-1 gives the full variable domain: GAGVSQSPSNKVTEKGKDVELRCDPISGHTALYWYRQSLGQGLEFLIYFQGNSAPDKSGLPSDRFSAERTGGSVSTLTIQRTQQEDSAVYLCASSFLREAFFGQGTRLTVV.

Ten or more counts support this clonotype. J is TRBJ2-1 and V is TRBV11-1, with TRBD2 matching 11 bases. The V and J ends lost 0 bases and 7 bases, in that order; junction bases with no gene match: 5. This CDR3 is 16 amino acids long. Germline V gene lookup returns CDR1 SGHAT and CDR2 FQDESV (reference sequence). CDR3 DNA sequence: TGTGCCAGCAGCTTAGCGCCCCTAGCGGGAGGAAATGAGCAGTTCTTC. Its translation is CASSLAPLAGGNEQFF.

Many counts were recorded for this clonotype. The rearrangement links TRBV12-3 or TRBV12-4 to TRBJ2-1, with TRBD2 as a possible D gene (5 bases). The CDR3 runs 16 residues. V lost 1 base and J lost 0, with 10 bases in between. CDR3 amino acids: CASSLGGASSYNEQFF. The CDR3 DNA reads TGTGCCAGCAGTTTAGGGGGAGCAAGCTCCTACAATGAGCAGTTCTTC.

Here the CDR3 reads CASSLSGQEGEKLFF. DNA for the CDR3: TGTGCCAGCAGCTTATCTGGACAGGAGGGGGAAAAACTGTTTTTT. This sequence joins TRBV11-3 and TRBJ1-4, with 7 bases matching TRBD1. The CDR3 extends over 15 amino acids. Germline V gene sequence: CDR1 SGHNT, CDR2 YENEEA. The V segment lost 2 bases and the J segment 8 bases; nucleotides outside the gene matches: 8.

This clonotype was counted many times. V is TRBV6-5 and J is TRBJ2-7; D may be TRBD2 (6 bases). Germline V gene lookup returns CDR1 MNHEY and CDR2 SVGAGI. Trimming shortened V by 0 bases and J by 7 bases, and 13 bases separated the two germline ends. There are 14 residues in the CDR3. CDR3 residues: CASSYSSQAGEQYF. The CDR3 coding sequence is TGTGCCAGCAGTTACTCATCCCAGGCGGGAGAGCAGTACTTC.

This clonotype has a count of ten or more. V is TRBV5-5 and J is TRBJ2-5, with 13 bases fitting TRBD2. Germline assignment: CDR1 SGHKS and CDR2 YYEKEE (reference sequence). J was trimmed by 5 bases and V by 3 bases; bases with no gene match: 10. This CDR3 spans 17 amino acids. Written as DNA, the CDR3 is TGTGCCAGCAGCTCCGGACTAGCGGGGGCCCAAAGGGAGACCCAGTACTTC. Its translation: CASSSGLAGAQRETQYF.

This clonotype appeared many times. This chain joins TRBV7-8 and TRBJ2-2; no definite D call. CDR1 and CDR2 from the germline V gene are SGHVS and FQNEAQ. V was trimmed by 4 bases and J by 7 bases, leaving 7 bases between them. The CDR3 is 12 residues long. CDR3 in DNA: TGTGCCAGCAGCTCGGACCTCGGGGAGCTGTTTTTT. Its translation is CASSSDLGELFF.

V and J are TRBV2 and TRBJ2-7; 10 bases are a match to TRBD1. The CDR3 contains 15 residues. Per germline, CDR1 SNHLY and CDR2 FYNNEI. Losses at the gene ends were 6 bases for V and 4 bases for J; bases not matched to a gene: 9. The CDR3 DNA follows: TGTGCCAGCAGCGACAGGGGGCGCCTTATATACGAGCAGTACTTC. Its protein product is CASSDRGRLIYEQYF.

This clonotype has a handful of counts. The chain combines TRBV24-1 with TRBJ1-1, with D tentatively TRBD1 (5 bases). V lost 11 bases, J lost 3 bases, and 18 bases lay in between. The germline gives CDR1 KGHDR, CDR2 SFDVKD. The CDR3 contains 14 residues. CDR3 DNA: TGTGCCAGCAGCTTGGGGCCCGGGGACACTGAAGCTTTCTTT. The encoded protein is CASSLGPGDTEAFF.

In this sample, this clonotype turned up many times. The chain joins TRBV2 to TRBJ1-5; maybe TRBD1 (6 bases). The length of the CDR3 is 15 residues. V lost 2 bases to trimming and J lost 3 bases, with 11 bases between them. Germline V gene lookup returns CDR1 SNHLY and CDR2 FYNNEI. CDR3 nucleotide sequence: TGTGCCAGCAGTGAATGGGGGACACCCAATCAGCCCCAGCATTTT. Amino acids: CASSEWGTPNQPQHF.

The chain employs TRBV20-1 and TRBJ1-5, with D perhaps matching TRBD1 (5 bases). CDR3 length: 14 amino acids. V lost 2 bases, J lost 2 bases, and 10 bases lay in between. Looked up from germline, CDR1 is DFQATT and CDR2 is SNEGSKA (reference sequence). CDR3 loop: CSARQGSGNQPQHF. The CDR3 coding sequence is TGCAGTGCTAGACAGGGTAGTGGCAATCAGCCCCAGCATTTT.

This clonotype was recorded at least ten times. This sequence joins TRBV9 and TRBJ2-7; 11 bases are shared with TRBD1. In germline, CDR1 is SGDLS, CDR2 YYNGEE. V gave up 3 bases and J gave up 2 bases; unmatched junction bases: 4. The CDR3 has 15 residues. CDR3 in DNA: TGTGCCAGCAGCGAGCGGGACAGGGGGGCCTACGAGCAGTACTTC. Protein: CASSERDRGAYEQYF. The full variable domain, with the rest looked up from reference TRBV9 and TRBJ2-7, is DSGVTQTPKHLITATGQRVTLRCSPRSGDLSVYWYQQSLDQGLQFLIQYYNGEERAKGNILERFSAQQFPDLHSELNLSSLELGDSALYFCASSERDRGAYEQYFGPGTRLTVT.

V is TRBV25-1 and J is TRBJ1-4; D call uncertain. Germline V gives CDR1 MGHDK, CDR2 SYGVNS. CDR3 length: 15 residues. Trimming took 0 bases from V and 4 from J, leaving 9 bases between them. CDR3 in amino acids: CASSEYEGRNEKLFF. CDR3 sequence (DNA): TGTGCCAGCAGTGAATATGAGGGCCGTAATGAAAAACTGTTTTTT. Full variable domain (missing parts from reference TRBV25-1 and TRBJ1-4): EADIYQTPRYLVIGTGKKITLECSQTMGHDKMYWYQQDPGMELHLIHYSYGVNSTEKGDLSSESTVSRIRTEHFPLTLESARPSHTSQYLCASSEYEGRNEKLFFGSGTQLSVL.

This clonotype was observed at least ten times. The rearrangement uses TRBV11-2 and TRBJ1-6, with no clear D. Trimming stripped 1 base from V and 1 base from J, with 8 bases between. This CDR3 has 16 amino acids. In germline, CDR1 is SGHAT, CDR2 FQNNGV. This CDR3 reads CASSLGPVSYNSPLHF. In DNA form, the CDR3 reads TGTGCCAGCAGCTTAGGTCCGGTGTCCTATAATTCACCCCTCCACTTT.

This clonotype was observed at least ten times. The V and J genes are TRBV7-9 and TRBJ1-3; 7 bases agree with TRBD1. Germline CDR1 SEHNR, CDR2 FQNEAQ (reference sequence). The CDR3 totals 13 residues. J gave up 2 bases and V 6 bases, and 1 base lay outside the gene matches. CDR3 coding DNA: TGTGCCAGCAGAACAGGGGCTGGAAACACCATATATTTT. Its protein is CASRTGAGNTIYF.

Concerning this clonotype itself: This clone may be a read error of a much larger clone one base away. The chain employs TRBV14 and TRBJ2-3; tentatively, D is TRBD2 (5 bases). The V end was cut by 2 bases, the J end by 2 bases, with 11 bases between. The germline V gene encodes CDR1 SGHDN and CDR2 FVKESK. This CDR3 contains 15 residues. CDR3 DNA sequence: TGTGCCAGCAGCCAACAGACTATTAACACAGATACGCAGTATTTT. The encoded protein is CASSQQTINTDTQYF. The variable domain in full, completed from reference TRBV14 and TRBJ2-3, reads EAGVTQFPSHSVIEKGQTVTLRCDPISGHDNLYWYRRVMGKEIKFLLHFVKESKQDESGMPNNRFLAERTGGTYSTLKVQPAELEDSGVYFCASSQQTINTDTQYFGPGTRLTVL.

This clonotype was counted many times. The genes are TRBV5-5 and TRBJ1-3; D is unclear. V was shortened by 0 bases and J by 2 bases, with 9 bases between the two germline ends. The CDR3 covers 15 residues. Per germline, CDR1 SGHKS and CDR2 YYEKEE (reference sequence). The CDR3 nucleotides read TGTGCCAGCAGCTTGGCCGCGGAGACTGGAAACACCATATATTTT. Translating gives CASSLAAETGNTIYF.

The sample holds a few counts of this clonotype. This chain joins TRBV27 and TRBJ2-7; 8 bases are shared with TRBD1. Germline V lookup: CDR1 MNHEY, CDR2 SMNVEV (reference sequence). After removal of 8 bases from V and 3 bases from J, the junction contained 9 bases not matched to a gene. The CDR3 sequence is 14 residues long. CDR3 sequence (DNA): TGTGCCAGCGCTAAGGCAGGGGGCTTCTACGAGCAGTACTTC. Its translation is CASAKAGGFYEQYF.

This clonotype appeared a few times. This chain uses TRBV20-1 with TRBJ2-5, with 9 bases lining up with TRBD2. There are 14 residues in the CDR3. The germline gives CDR1 DFQATT, CDR2 SNEGSKA (reference sequence). Trimming at V came to 0 bases and at J to 5 bases, leaving 4 bases not matched to a gene. CDR3 nucleotide sequence: TGCAGTGCTAGAGACGGGACTAGCAGCGAGACCCAGTACTTC. Its translation is CSARDGTSSETQYF.

The rearrangement joins TRBV7-3 to TRBJ1-6, with D hard to call. Trimming stripped 3 bases from V and 7 bases from J, with 4 bases between. This CDR3 is 12 amino acids long. From germline, CDR1 is SGHTA and CDR2 FQGTGA. This chain's CDR3 is CASSFLNSPLHF. The CDR3 region has the DNA TGTGCCAGCAGCTTTCTGAATTCACCCCTCCACTTT.

The table lists this clonotype with many counts. The rearrangement joins TRBV18 to TRBJ1-1, with D possibly TRBD1 on 6 matching bases. This CDR3 contains 14 residues. Germline V gene sequence: CDR1 KGHSH, CDR2 LQKENI. Between the trimmed V and J ends, which lost 8 bases and 1 base, there was a span of 14 bases. The DNA of the CDR3 is TGTGCCAGCACGACCGGGACACAGAACACTGAAGCTTTCTTT. Its protein is CASTTGTQNTEAFF.

This clonotype is a singleton in its sample. The chain recombines TRBV7-9 with TRBJ2-7; D not certain. V lost 6 bases, J lost 2 bases, and 8 bases lay in between. This CDR3 is built from 12 residues. Germline CDR1 reads SEHNR; CDR2 reads FQNEAQ (reference sequence). CDR3 coding DNA: TGTGCCAGCAGTCCCCTACCCTACGAGCAGTACTTC. Amino acid sequence: CASSPLPYEQYF.

The table lists this clonotype with many counts. The chain uses TRBV27 and TRBJ2-7, with unresolved D. The CDR3 contains 14 residues. Trimming took 2 bases from V and 6 from J, leaving 14 bases between them. Germline V gene data show CDR1 as MNHEY and CDR2 as SMNVEV (reference sequence). The CDR3 sequence: CASSLGFQYREQYF. The CDR3 bases are TGTGCCAGCAGTTTAGGGTTTCAATACCGCGAGCAGTACTTC.

The chain has TRBV6-1 and TRBJ2-3; D is uncertain. Trimming pared 7 bases from V and 0 bases from J, leaving 11 bases between. CDR1 MNHNS and CDR2 SASEGT come from the germline V gene. There are 14 residues in the CDR3. The CDR3: CASIDTASTDTQYF. In nucleotides, the CDR3 is TGTGCCAGCATAGACACCGCTAGCACAGATACGCAGTATTTT.

Of note for this clonotype: It may be a read error: a sequence one base away is much more abundant. The chain has TRBV6-1 and TRBJ2-7, with 8 bases lining up with TRBD1. The CDR3 has 14 amino acids. Germline V lookup: CDR1 MNHNS, CDR2 SASEGT. J lost 5 bases, V lost 6 bases, and 9 bases had no gene match. The CDR3 here is CASRPGQATNEQYF. CDR3 coding DNA: TGTGCCAGCAGGCCGGGACAGGCTACCAACGAGCAGTACTTC.